This T cell receptor beta chain came from a study of pediatric ulcerative colitis. Repertoires were generated with immunoSEQ multiplex PCR, while TCRdb's copy carries only in-frame clones and drops some. This table has tens of thousands of clones, over 80% appearing once. The CDR3 has 17 residues. Turning to this clone: What it binds is unknown.

Findings and limits, study-wide: Clonal expansions reduced rectal repertoire diversity in acute severe colitis. Blood-rectal clonal overlap within each person was significantly higher in ulcerative colitis patients than controls.

The chain joins TRBV21-1 to TRBJ1-1; the DNA was not compared with TRBD1, the D call given in the table. TRBV21-1 is a pseudogene segment. The receptor was derived from a boy aged 10-17 years who was a control in a study of pediatric ulcerative colitis. Sequenced: blood. As DNA, the CDR3 is TGTGCCAGCAGCAAGACCACACTACAGGGGGAGAACACTGAAGCTTTCTTT. It encodes CASSKTTLQGENTEAFF.